This is a list of T cell receptor beta chains from one sample in a study of regulatory T cells in long-lasting Graves disease. Each CDR3 protein is one row after TCRdb ran MiXCR on the multiplex PCR reads. The sample gives fewer than 550,000 distinct CDR3 sequences, more than 15% of which show up once; about 25% is in the top ten. These data also formed part of another study, on T cells in Graves' hyperthyroidism and ophthalmopathy.

The starting material was peripheral blood mononuclear cells (PBMCs), obtained at new diagnosis, from a patient treated with antithyroid drugs. These receptors all come from a woman aged 35-65 years with Graves disease. Each CDR3 is given with its conserved first and last residue. The D gene is left open where the match is weak. Rows give clone size only sometimes, using once, few, many, or a class for an expanded clone.

TRBD1 15 . TRBJ2-2 TRBV11-3 CASSARGILAGELFF TGTGCCAGCAGCGCCAGGGGGATATTGGCCGGGGAGCTGTTTTTT
. 14 few TRBJ1-2 TRBV19 CASSIKGWNYGYTF TGTGCCAGTAGTATTAAAGGCTGGAACTATGGCTACACCTTC
. 16 many TRBJ2-3 TRBV6-1 CASSGVPGRGTDTQYF TGTGCCAGCAGTGGCGTACCGGGACGGGGGACAGATACGCAGTATTTT
. 12 . TRBJ2-2 TRBV6-2/TRBV6-3 CASNPPTGELFF TGTGCCAGCAATCCCCCCACCGGGGAGCTGTTTTTT
. 16 many TRBJ2-3 TRBV30 CAWSKGRTTSTDTQYF TGTGCCTGGAGTAAAGGACGGACAACCTCCACAGATACGCAGTATTTT
TRBD1 16 many TRBJ1-4 TRBV11-2 CASTQNAGTGLEKLFF TGTGCCAGCACCCAGAACGCCGGGACAGGGCTAGAAAAACTGTTTTTT
TRBD1 14 few TRBJ1-5 TRBV20-1 CSASGTGGLQPQHF TGCAGTGCTTCCGGGACAGGAGGATTACAGCCCCAGCATTTT
TRBD2 16 many TRBJ2-3 TRBV4-2 CASSQDSSGGTDTQYF TGTGCCAGCAGCCAAGACAGTAGCGGGGGAACGGATACGCAGTATTTT
. 14 many TRBJ1-5 TRBV3-1 CASSGAQSNQPQHF TGTGCCAGCAGCGGGGCGCAGAGCAATCAGCCCCAGCATTTT
TRBD1 17 few TRBJ2-7 TRBV7-2 CASSSAGQGAFSYEQYF TGTGCCAGCAGCTCCGCGGGTCAGGGGGCCTTTTCCTACGAGCAGTACTTC
TRBD1 16 many TRBJ1-2 TRBV11-2 CASSSYEYTGEDGYTF TGTGCCAGCAGCTCTTATGAGTACACAGGGGAGGATGGCTACACCTTC
. 13 many TRBJ1-1 TRBV2 CASSDFNNFEAFF TGTGCCAGCAGTGATTTCAATAATTTTGAAGCTTTCTTT
. 16 many TRBJ2-7 TRBV27 CASSLASASASYEQYF TGTGCCAGCAGTTTGGCCTCTGCCAGTGCCTCCTACGAGCAGTACTTC
. 16 few TRBJ1-6 TRBV6-1 CASSQGSSSYNSPLHF TGTGCCAGCAGCCAGGGATCGAGCTCCTATAATTCACCCCTCCACTTT
. 18 many TRBJ1-1 TRBV19 CASSMTHPYDSLNTEAFF TGTGCCAGTAGTATGACCCACCCCTACGACAGTCTGAACACTGAAGCTTTCTTT
. 16 many TRBJ2-3 TRBV10-3 CAISDLEGVSTDTQYF TGTGCCATCAGTGATTTGGAGGGGGTCAGCACAGATACGCAGTATTTT
. 15 few TRBJ2-3 TRBV5-6 CASSIRALYTDTQYF TGTGCCAGCAGCATCCGGGCACTATACACAGATACGCAGTATTTT
TRBD1 15 few TRBJ2-7 TRBV20-1 CSAGTNRGKGGEQYF TGCAGTGCTGGTACTAACAGGGGGAAAGGAGGCGAGCAGTACTTC
TRBD1 14 many TRBJ2-7 TRBV11-2 CASSVRDSIYEQYF TGTGCCAGCAGCGTCCGGGACAGTATCTACGAGCAGTACTTC
TRBD2 19 . TRBJ2-3 TRBV14 CASSGRLAGGPVRTDTQYF TGTGCCAGCAGCGGCAGGCTAGCGGGGGGGCCAGTAAGAACAGATACGCAGTATTTT
. 13 many TRBJ1-1 TRBV12-3/TRBV12-4 CASSVDRNTEAFF TGTGCCAGCAGTGTCGACAGGAACACTGAAGCTTTCTTT
TRBD2 16 few TRBJ2-3 TRBV7-9 CASSGSGGARTDTQYF TGTGCCAGCAGCGGTAGCGGGGGGGCCCGAACAGATACGCAGTATTTT
. 16 few TRBJ2-7 TRBV7-8 CASSLGLGGVPYEQYF TGTGCCAGCAGCTTAGGTTTGGGGGGAGTTCCCTACGAGCAGTACTTC
. 15 many TRBJ2-1 TRBV7-9 CASSSPLGKNNEQFF TGTGCCAGCAGCTCCCCCCTCGGAAAGAACAATGAGCAGTTCTTC
TRBD1 16 . TRBJ1-4 TRBV6-1 CASGLGLGTGLEKLFF TGTGCCAGCGGCTTGGGACTGGGGACAGGGCTTGAAAAACTGTTTTTT
TRBD1 14 few TRBJ1-4 TRBV19 CASTGTGVNEKLFF TGTGCCAGTACCGGGACAGGGGTTAATGAAAAACTGTTTTTT
TRBD1 15 few TRBJ2-3 TRBV11-3 CASSEGQGYPDTQYF TGTGCCAGCAGCGAGGGACAGGGGTACCCAGATACGCAGTATTTT
. 15 . TRBJ2-1 TRBV5-1 CASSLAPNGYNEQFF TGCGCCAGCAGCTTAGCCCCAAACGGGTACAATGAGCAATTCTTC
TRBD1 14 many TRBJ2-3 TRBV10-3 CAISPRGLGDTQYF TGTGCCATCAGTCCCAGGGGGCTGGGAGATACGCAGTATTTT
. 15 . TRBJ2-4 TRBV4-1 CASSQDILAKNIQYF TGTGCCAGCAGCCAAGACATCCTAGCCAAAAACATTCAGTACTTC
. 13 . TRBJ1-1 TRBV29-1 CSAEQIMNTEAFF TGCAGCGCCGAGCAGATAATGAACACTGAAGCTTTCTTT
. 15 few TRBJ1-1 TRBV7-9 CASSLIGSSNTEAFF TGTGCCAGCAGCTTAATAGGCTCGTCAAACACTGAAGCTTTCTTT
. 16 many TRBJ1-5 TRBV28 CASSLHSATSNQPQHF TGTGCCAGCAGTTTACACAGCGCGACTAGCAATCAGCCCCAGCATTTT
TRBD2 14 many TRBJ2-3 TRBV2 CASRDGLAGDTQYF TGTGCCAGCAGGGACGGACTAGCGGGGGATACGCAGTATTTT
. 16 . TRBJ1-4 TRBV2 CASRRAPGVINEKLFF TGTGCCAGCAGACGAGCGCCCGGGGTAATTAATGAAAAACTGTTTTTT
TRBD1 15 many TRBJ2-7 TRBV5-1 CASSLEAQGAREQYF TGCGCCAGCAGCTTGGAGGCACAGGGGGCGCGTGAGCAGTACTTC
. 15 few TRBJ1-5 TRBV7-2 CASRPEGYRNQPQHF TGTGCCAGCAGGCCAGAGGGGTACCGCAATCAGCCCCAGCATTTT
. 12 . TRBJ1-4 TRBV20-1 CSAKGLNEKLFF TGCAGTGCTAAGGGCCTTAATGAAAAACTGTTTTTT
. 11 few TRBJ1-2 TRBV29-1 CSVPENYGYTF TGCAGCGTTCCCGAGAACTATGGCTACACCTTC
. 16 many TRBJ1-2 TRBV24-1 CATSDPMGGEDYGYTF TGTGCCACCAGTGACCCAATGGGGGGCGAGGACTATGGCTACACCTTC
. 11 . TRBJ1-2 TRBV19 CASRSDYGYTF TGTGCCAGTAGGTCGGACTATGGCTACACCTTC
TRBD2 13 few TRBJ2-7 TRBV20-1 CSARGREDYEQYF TGCAGTGCTAGAGGCCGGGAGGACTACGAGCAGTACTTC
. 15 many TRBJ1-2 TRBV18 CASSAGAGANYGYTF TGTGCCAGCTCAGCGGGCGCAGGGGCTAACTATGGCTACACCTTC
TRBD1 15 many TRBJ1-2 TRBV6-2/TRBV6-3 CASSYSGTGNYGYTF TGTGCCAGCAGTTACTCCGGGACAGGCAACTATGGCTACACCTTC
. 17 few TRBJ1-5 TRBV7-8 CASSLPGAGAGNQPQHF TGTGCCAGCAGCTTACCGGGGGCAGGGGCAGGCAATCAGCCCCAGCATTTT
. 15 many TRBJ1-1 TRBV11-2 CASSLAWVRDTEAFF TGTGCCAGCAGCTTAGCTTGGGTGAGGGACACTGAAGCTTTCTTT
. 13 . TRBJ2-7 TRBV7-2 CASSGGGVIEQYF TGTGCCAGCAGCGGAGGGGGGGTGATCGAGCAGTACTTC